One and the same sample provided the 7 T cell receptor beta chains below, sequenced in a study of T cell responses to AZD1222 COVID-19 vaccine. TCRdb's copy holds only in-frame clones and misses some; the assay was immunoSEQ multiplex PCR. The repertoire consists of 200,000 or so clones, with about 94% occurring once and the leading ten covering 7.5% to 9.5%. The source was peripheral blood, collected on day 0 of AZD1222 vaccination. Receptors originate from an adult in good health.

The chain joins TRBV9 to TRBJ2-1; D might be TRBD1 or TRBD2, each matching 5 bases. Trimming pared 1 base from V and 6 bases from J, leaving 14 bases between. The CDR3 contains 15 residues. Germline CDR1 SGDLS, CDR2 YYNGEE. The CDR3 spells CASSVYGANVNEQFF. CDR3 in DNA: TGTGCCAGCAGCGTATACGGGGCGAACGTCAATGAGCAGTTCTTC.

CDR3: CASIRDKDTGELFF. CDR3 bases: TGTGCCAGCATCCGGGACAAAGACACCGGGGAGCTGTTTTTT. The chain uses TRBV6-5 and TRBJ2-2; D possibly corresponds to TRBD1 (6 bases). Per the germline V gene, CDR1 is MNHEY and CDR2 is SVGAGI. The CDR3 sequence is 14 residues long. V was clipped by 7 bases and J by 3 bases, with 12 bases between them.

This rearrangement joins TRBV3-1 (or the pseudogene TRBV3-2) to TRBJ1-6, with a tentative D call TRBD1 (6 bases). CDR1 is LGHDT, CDR2 YNNKEL, per germline (reference sequence). Deletions cut 3 bases from V and 9 bases from J, with 12 bases between. The CDR3 length is 14 residues. In DNA, the CDR3 is TGTGCCAGCAGCCACGGGGGGCTCACTTCACCCCTCCACTTT. This sequence encodes CASSHGGLTSPLHF.

This clone was counted a single time. The rearrangement uses TRBV15 and TRBJ2-5, with D maybe TRBD1 (7 bases). From germline, CDR1 is LNHNV and CDR2 YYDKDF (reference sequence). This CDR3 has 14 amino acids. V lost 5 bases and J 5 bases, leaving 15 bases between the germline ends. The CDR3 spells CATSAGGGEETQYF. The CDR3 DNA is TGTGCCACCAGCGCAGGGGGAGGCGAGGAGACCCAGTACTTC.

The rearrangement links TRBV7-9 to TRBJ2-1; D is uncertain. In germline, CDR1 is SEHNR, CDR2 FQNEAQ (reference sequence). This CDR3 is built from 14 residues. Trimming took 3 bases from V and 8 from J, leaving 14 bases between them. The CDR3 nucleotides read TGTGCCAGCAGCTTGGTGACCTCGAAGGATGAGCAGTTCTTC. Translated: CASSLVTSKDEQFF.

The chain is built from TRBV30 and TRBJ2-7; TRBD1 agrees at 9 bases. The CDR3 runs to 13 residues. After removal of 8 bases from V and 5 bases from J, the junction contained 10 bases not matched to a gene. Germline assignment: CDR1 GTSNPN and CDR2 SVGIG (reference sequence). The DNA of the CDR3 is TGTGCCGGGACAGGGTTAATTCAAAACGAGCAGTACTTC. Protein: CAGTGLIQNEQYF.

The rearrangement uses TRBV5-1 and TRBJ1-4; D call uncertain. Germline values: CDR1 SGHRS, CDR2 YFSETQ. The ends were cut back, 5 bases at V and 12 bases at J, with 17 bases in the middle. The CDR3 totals 13 residues. The CDR3, as DNA: TGCGCCAGCAGGAACAGACCCGAGGTGGAACTGTTTTTT. Translation: CASRNRPEVELFF.